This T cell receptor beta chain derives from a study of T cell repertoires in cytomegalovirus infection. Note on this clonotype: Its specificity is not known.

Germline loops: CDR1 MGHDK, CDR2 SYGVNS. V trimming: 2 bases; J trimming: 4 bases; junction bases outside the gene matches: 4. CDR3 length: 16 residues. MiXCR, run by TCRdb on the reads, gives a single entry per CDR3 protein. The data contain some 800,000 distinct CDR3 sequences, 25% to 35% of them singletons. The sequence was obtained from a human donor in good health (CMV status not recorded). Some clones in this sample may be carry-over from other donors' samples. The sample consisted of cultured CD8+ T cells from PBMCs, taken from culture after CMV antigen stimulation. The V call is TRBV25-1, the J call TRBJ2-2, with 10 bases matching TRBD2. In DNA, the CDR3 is TGTGCCAGCAGTGAAGGGTTAGCGGGGGGCACCGGGGAGCTGTTTTTT. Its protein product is CASSEGLAGGTGELFF.